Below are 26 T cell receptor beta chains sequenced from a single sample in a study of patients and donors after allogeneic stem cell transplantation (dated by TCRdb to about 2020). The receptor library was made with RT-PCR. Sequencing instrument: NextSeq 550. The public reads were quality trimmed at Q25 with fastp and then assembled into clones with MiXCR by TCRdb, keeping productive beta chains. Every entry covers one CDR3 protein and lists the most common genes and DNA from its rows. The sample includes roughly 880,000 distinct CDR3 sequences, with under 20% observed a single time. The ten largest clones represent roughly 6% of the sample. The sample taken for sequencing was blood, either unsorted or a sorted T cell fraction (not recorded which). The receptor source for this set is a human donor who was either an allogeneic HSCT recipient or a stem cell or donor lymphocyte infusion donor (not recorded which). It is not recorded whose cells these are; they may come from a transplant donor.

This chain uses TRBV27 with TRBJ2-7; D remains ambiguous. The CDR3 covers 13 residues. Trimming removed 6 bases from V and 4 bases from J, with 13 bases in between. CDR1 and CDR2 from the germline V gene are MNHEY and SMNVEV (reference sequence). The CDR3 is CASSPRMGYEQYF. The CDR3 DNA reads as TGTGCCAGCAGCCCTCGAATGGGATACGAGCAGTACTTC.

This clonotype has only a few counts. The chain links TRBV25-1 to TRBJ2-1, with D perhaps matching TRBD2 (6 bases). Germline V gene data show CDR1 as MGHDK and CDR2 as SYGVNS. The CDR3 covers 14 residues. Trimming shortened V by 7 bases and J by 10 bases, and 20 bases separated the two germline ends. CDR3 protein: CASKRTKYPKEQFF. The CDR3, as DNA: TGTGCCAGCAAGCGGACTAAATATCCCAAGGAGCAGTTCTTC.

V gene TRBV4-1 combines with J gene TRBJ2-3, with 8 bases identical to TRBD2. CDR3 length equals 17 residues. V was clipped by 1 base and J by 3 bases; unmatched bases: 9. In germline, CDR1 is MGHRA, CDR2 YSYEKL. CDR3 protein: CASSQGGGGPITDTQYF. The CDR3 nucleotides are TGCGCCAGCAGCCAAGGGGGCGGGGGGCCGATAACAGATACGCAGTATTTT.

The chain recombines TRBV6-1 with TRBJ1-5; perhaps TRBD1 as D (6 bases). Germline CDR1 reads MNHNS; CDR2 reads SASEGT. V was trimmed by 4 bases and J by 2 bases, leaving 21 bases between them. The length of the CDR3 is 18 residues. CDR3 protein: CASSGGGGGPRGNQPQHF. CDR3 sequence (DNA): TGTGCCAGCAGTGGCGGTGGCGGGGGCCCTAGGGGCAATCAGCCCCAGCATTTT.

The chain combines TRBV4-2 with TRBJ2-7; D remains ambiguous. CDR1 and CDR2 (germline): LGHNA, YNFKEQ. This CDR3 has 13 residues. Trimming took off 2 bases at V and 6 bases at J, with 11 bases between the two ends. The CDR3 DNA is TGTGCCAGCAGCCAATTAATGTACGGCGAGCAGTACTTC. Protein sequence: CASSQLMYGEQYF.

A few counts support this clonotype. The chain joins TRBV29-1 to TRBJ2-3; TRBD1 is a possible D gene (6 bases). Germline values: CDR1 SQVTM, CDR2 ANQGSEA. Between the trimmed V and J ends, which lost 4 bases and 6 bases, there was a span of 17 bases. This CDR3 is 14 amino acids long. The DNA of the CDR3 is TGCAGCGTTGCCCGGGACACACTTTCCGATACGCAGTATTTT. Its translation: CSVARDTLSDTQYF.

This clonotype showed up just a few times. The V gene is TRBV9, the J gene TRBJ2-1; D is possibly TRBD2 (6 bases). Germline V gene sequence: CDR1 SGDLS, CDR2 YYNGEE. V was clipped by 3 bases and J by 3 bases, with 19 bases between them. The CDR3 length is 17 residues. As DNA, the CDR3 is TGTGCCAGCAGCGCAACCACGGGACTTCGTGACTACAATGAGCAGTTCTTC. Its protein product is CASSATTGLRDYNEQFF.

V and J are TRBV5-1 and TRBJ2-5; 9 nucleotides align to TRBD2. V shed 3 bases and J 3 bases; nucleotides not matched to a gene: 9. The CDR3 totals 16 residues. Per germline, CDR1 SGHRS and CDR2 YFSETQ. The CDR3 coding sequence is TGCGCCAGCAGCTGGACTAGCGCCAGAAGGGAAGAGACCCAGTACTTC. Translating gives CASSWTSARREETQYF. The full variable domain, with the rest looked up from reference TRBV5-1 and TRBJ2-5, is KAGVTQTPRYLIKTRGQQVTLSCSPISGHRSVSWYQQTPGQGLQFLFEYFSETQRNKGNFPGRFSGRQFSNSRSEMNVSTLELGDSALYLCASSWTSARREETQYFGPGTRLLVL.

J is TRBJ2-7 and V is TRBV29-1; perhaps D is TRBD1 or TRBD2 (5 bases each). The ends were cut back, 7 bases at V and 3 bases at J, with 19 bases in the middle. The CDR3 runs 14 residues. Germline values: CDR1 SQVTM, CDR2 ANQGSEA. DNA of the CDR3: TGCAGCGACATGGACACGGGGTTTAGCTACGAGCAGTACTTC. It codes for CSDMDTGFSYEQYF.

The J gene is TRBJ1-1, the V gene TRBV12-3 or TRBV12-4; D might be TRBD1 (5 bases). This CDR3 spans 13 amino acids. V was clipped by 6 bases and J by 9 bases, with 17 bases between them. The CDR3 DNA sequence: TGTGCCAGCAGCCGAAGACAGACCTTTAAAGCTTTCTTT. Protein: CASSRRQTFKAFF.

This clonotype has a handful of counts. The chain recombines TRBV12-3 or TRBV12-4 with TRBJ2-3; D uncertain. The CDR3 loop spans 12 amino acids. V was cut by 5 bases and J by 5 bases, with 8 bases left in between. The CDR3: CASSRPQDTQYF. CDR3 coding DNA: TGTGCCAGCAGTCGTCCCCAAGATACGCAGTATTTT.

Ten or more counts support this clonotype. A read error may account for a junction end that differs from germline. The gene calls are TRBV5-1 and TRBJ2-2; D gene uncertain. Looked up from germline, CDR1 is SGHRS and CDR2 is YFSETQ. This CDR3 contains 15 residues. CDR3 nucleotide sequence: TGTGCCAGCAGCTTAGACGGCTCGAACACCGGGGAGCTGTTTTTT. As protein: CASSLDGSNTGELFF.

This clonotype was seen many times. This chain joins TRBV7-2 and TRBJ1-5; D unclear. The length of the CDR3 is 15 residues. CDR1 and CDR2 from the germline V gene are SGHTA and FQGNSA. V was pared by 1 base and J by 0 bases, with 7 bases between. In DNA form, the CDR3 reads TGTGCCAGCAGCTTAGGGCCCGTTAGCAATCAGCCCCAGCATTTT. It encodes CASSLGPVSNQPQHF.

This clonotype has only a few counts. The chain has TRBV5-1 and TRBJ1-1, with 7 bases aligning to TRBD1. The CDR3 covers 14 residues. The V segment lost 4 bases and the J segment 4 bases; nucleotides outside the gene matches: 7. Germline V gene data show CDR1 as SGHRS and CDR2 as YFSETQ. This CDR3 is CASSPDREGTEAFF. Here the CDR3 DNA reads TGCGCCAGCAGCCCCGACAGGGAGGGCACTGAAGCTTTCTTT.

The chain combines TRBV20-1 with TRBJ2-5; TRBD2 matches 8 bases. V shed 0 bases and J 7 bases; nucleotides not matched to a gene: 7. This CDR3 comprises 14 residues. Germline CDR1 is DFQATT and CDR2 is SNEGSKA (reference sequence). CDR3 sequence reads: CSARDLAGGATQYF. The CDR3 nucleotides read TGCAGTGCTAGAGATTTGGCGGGGGGAGCGACCCAGTACTTC.

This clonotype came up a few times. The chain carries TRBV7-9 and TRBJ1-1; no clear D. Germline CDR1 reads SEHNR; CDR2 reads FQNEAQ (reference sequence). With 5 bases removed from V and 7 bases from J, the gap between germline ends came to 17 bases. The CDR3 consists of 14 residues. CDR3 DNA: TGTGCCAGCAGCCCATCAGGCTCCGGCGTTGAAGCTTTCTTT. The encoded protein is CASSPSGSGVEAFF.

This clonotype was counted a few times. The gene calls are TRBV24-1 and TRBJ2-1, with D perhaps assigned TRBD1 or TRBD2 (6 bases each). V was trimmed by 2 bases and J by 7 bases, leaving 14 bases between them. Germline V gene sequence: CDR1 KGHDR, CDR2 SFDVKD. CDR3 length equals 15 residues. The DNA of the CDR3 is TGTGCCACCAGTGATTCTCCCCGGGGGCCGAATGAGCAGTTCTTC. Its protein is CATSDSPRGPNEQFF.

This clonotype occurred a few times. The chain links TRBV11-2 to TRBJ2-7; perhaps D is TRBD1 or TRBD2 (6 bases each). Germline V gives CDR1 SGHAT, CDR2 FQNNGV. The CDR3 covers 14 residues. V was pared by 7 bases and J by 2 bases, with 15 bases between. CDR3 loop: CASNSRDTTYEQYF. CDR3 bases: TGTGCCAGCAACTCGCGGGACACCACCTACGAGCAGTACTTC.

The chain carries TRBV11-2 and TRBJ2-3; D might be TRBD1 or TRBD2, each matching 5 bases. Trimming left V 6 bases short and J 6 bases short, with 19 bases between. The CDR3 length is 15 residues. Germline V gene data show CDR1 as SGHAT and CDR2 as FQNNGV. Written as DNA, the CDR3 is TGTGCCAGCAGGGTAACCGGGGCCGGGGTGGATACGCAGTATTTT. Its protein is CASRVTGAGVDTQYF.

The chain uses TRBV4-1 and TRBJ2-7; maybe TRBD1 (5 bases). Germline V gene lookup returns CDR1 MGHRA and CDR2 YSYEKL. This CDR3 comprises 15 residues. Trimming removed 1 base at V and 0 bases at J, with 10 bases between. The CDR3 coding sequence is TGCGCCAGCAGCCAAGTGTCTGACAGCTCCTACGAGCAGTACTTC. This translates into CASSQVSDSSYEQYF.

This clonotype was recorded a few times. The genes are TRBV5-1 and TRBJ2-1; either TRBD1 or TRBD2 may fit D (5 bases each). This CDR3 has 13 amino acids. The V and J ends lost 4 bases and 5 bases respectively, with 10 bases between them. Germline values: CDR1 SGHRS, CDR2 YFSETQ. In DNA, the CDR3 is TGCGCCAGCAGCACCCGGGGCCACAATGAGCAGTTCTTC. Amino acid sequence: CASSTRGHNEQFF.

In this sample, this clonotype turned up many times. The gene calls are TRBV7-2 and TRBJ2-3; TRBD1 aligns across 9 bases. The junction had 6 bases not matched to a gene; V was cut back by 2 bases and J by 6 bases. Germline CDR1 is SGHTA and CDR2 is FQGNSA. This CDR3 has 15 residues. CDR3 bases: TGTGCCAGCAGCTTAAACAGGGGGCGCGGCGATACGCAGTATTTT. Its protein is CASSLNRGRGDTQYF.

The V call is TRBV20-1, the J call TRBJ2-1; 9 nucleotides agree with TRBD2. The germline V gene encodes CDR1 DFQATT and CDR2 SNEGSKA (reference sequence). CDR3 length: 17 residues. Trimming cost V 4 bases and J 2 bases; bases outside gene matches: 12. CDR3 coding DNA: TGCAGTGCTACCACAAGACCGGGACTAGCAGCCTACAATGAGCAGTTCTTC. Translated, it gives CSATTRPGLAAYNEQFF.

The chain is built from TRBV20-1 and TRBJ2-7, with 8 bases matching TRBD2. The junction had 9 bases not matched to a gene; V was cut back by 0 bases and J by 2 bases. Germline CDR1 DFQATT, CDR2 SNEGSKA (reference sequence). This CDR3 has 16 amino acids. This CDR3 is CSARDTGNSGTYEQYF. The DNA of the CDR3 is TGCAGTGCTAGAGATACCGGAAATAGCGGGACCTACGAGCAGTACTTC.

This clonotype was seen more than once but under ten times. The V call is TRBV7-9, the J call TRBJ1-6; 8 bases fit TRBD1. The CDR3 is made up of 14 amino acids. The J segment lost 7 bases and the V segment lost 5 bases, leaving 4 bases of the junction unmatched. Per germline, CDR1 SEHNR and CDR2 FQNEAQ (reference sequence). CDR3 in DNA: TGTGCCAGCAGCGTCGGGACAGGCAATTCACCCCTCCACTTT. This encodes CASSVGTGNSPLHF. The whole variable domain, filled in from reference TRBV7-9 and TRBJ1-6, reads DTGVSQNPRHKITKRGQNVTFRCDPISEHNRLYWYRQTLGQGPEFLTYFQNEAQLEKSRLLSDRFSAERPKGSFSTLEIQRTEQGDSAMYLCASSVGTGNSPLHFGNGTRLTVT.

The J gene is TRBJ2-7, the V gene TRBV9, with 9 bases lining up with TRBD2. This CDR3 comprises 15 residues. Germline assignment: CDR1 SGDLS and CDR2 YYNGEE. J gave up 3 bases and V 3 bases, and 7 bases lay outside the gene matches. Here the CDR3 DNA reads TGTGCCAGCAGCGCGACTAGCGGAGTAAGCTACGAGCAGTACTTC. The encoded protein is CASSATSGVSYEQYF.